The 20 T cell receptor beta chains listed next were all sequenced from one sample in a study of T cell repertoires in cytomegalovirus infection. TCRdb used MiXCR to reprocess the reads, holding one entry per CDR3 protein. The table lists roughly 500,000 distinct CDR3 sequences, more than 30% of them singletons, with roughly 15% in the top ten. Their antigens are not known. The sequencing here drew on cultured PBMCs, taken from culture after CMV antigen stimulation. Receptors originate from a human donor in good health (CMV status not recorded). Some clones in this sample may be carry-over from other donors' samples.

A few counts support this clonotype. The V and J genes are TRBV7-8 and TRBJ2-1; perhaps D is TRBD1 or TRBD2 (5 bases each). The V end lost 1 base, the J end lost 0 bases, and 7 bases lay between the germline ends. Germline CDR1 reads SGHVS; CDR2 reads FQNEAQ. The CDR3 is 15 amino acids. The CDR3 spells CASSLEGTSYNEQFF. DNA for the CDR3: TGTGCCAGCAGCTTAGAGGGGACCTCCTACAATGAGCAGTTCTTC.

V is TRBV30 and J is TRBJ2-3; D unclear. CDR1 is GTSNPN, CDR2 SVGIG, per germline (reference sequence). V dropped 0 bases and J dropped 5 bases, with 12 bases sitting between them. The CDR3 runs to 14 residues. The CDR3, as DNA: TGTGCCTGGAGTGTAGGGTCGGGCCAAGATACGCAGTATTTT. This sequence encodes CAWSVGSGQDTQYF.

This clonotype has more than one count but fewer than ten. V and J are TRBV7-2 and TRBJ2-7; D may be TRBD1 or TRBD2 (5 bases each). V lost 4 bases and J lost 4, with 14 bases in between. The germline CDR1 and CDR2 sequences are SGHTA and FQGNSA. The CDR3 spans 14 residues. The CDR3 here is CASSYRDGGYEQYF. The CDR3 DNA reads TGTGCCAGCAGCTACCGGGACGGAGGATACGAGCAGTACTTC.

In the case of this clonotype: One junction end disagrees with the germline gene, perhaps due to a read error. The chain employs TRBV11-2 and TRBJ1-2; 7 bases match TRBD1. This CDR3 is built from 11 residues. CDR1 is SGHAT and CDR2 is FQNNGV in the germline V gene. The DNA for the CDR3 is TGTGCCAGCAGTCGACAGGGTCTTTTTTCTTTC. Amino acids: CASSRQGLFSF.

This clonotype showed up just once. The chain carries TRBV4-1 and TRBJ2-7; D uncertain. Germline V CDR1 and CDR2: MGHRA, YSYEKL. The ends were cut back, 4 bases at V and 3 bases at J, with 19 bases in the middle. The CDR3 length is 16 residues. The CDR3, as DNA: TGCGCCAGCAGCCCCACCTACTCGGCCTTCGACTACGAGCAGTACGTC. Translated, it gives CASSPTYSAFDYEQYV.

V is TRBV3-1 and J is TRBJ2-1; 9 nucleotides line up with TRBD1. From germline, CDR1 is LGHDT and CDR2 YNNKEL (reference sequence). This CDR3 has 17 residues. Germline trimming cut 0 bases from V and 3 bases from J; bases unmatched to any gene: 6. The CDR3 DNA reads as TGTGCCAGCAGCCAAGATCCAAGGGACAGGGACTACAATGAGCAGTTCTTC. It is translated as CASSQDPRDRDYNEQFF.

This clonotype has ten or more counts. The gene calls are TRBV7-2 and TRBJ2-4, with 12 bases fitting TRBD2. V shed 5 bases and J 1 base; nucleotides not matched to a gene: 12. Germline CDR1 and CDR2: SGHTA and FQGNSA. The CDR3 covers 19 residues. CDR3 sequence reads: CASSPRRLAGVFAKNIQYF. CDR3 DNA: TGTGCCAGCAGCCCCCGTAGACTAGCGGGAGTTTTCGCCAAAAACATTCAGTACTTC.

V is TRBV4-3 and J is TRBJ2-7; 9 bases line up with TRBD2. The CDR3 runs 20 residues. Trimming removed 0 bases from V and 3 bases from J; junction bases left unmatched: 18. Per germline, CDR1 LGHNA and CDR2 YSLEER. The CDR3 DNA reads TGCGCCAGCAGCCAAGATTGCGACTTTAGCGGGAGTTTTAATGTCTACGAGCAGTACGTC. Translation: CASSQDCDFSGSFNVYEQYV.

The rearrangement uses TRBV12-3 or TRBV12-4 and TRBJ2-5; the D gene is possibly TRBD2 (5 bases). The V gene lost 5 bases and the J gene lost 14 bases, with 21 bases spanning the gap. CDR3 size: 13 residues. The CDR3 nucleotides read TGTGCCAGCAGTCGTGACGCAGCTCGGACTTTTTACTTC. This encodes CASSRDAARTFYF.

This clonotype appeared many times. This chain connects TRBV7-8 to TRBJ2-4; the match to TRBD2 covers 12 bases. CDR1 SGHVS and CDR2 FQNEAQ come from the germline V gene. CDR3 length equals 17 residues. J lost 9 bases, V lost 5 bases, and 14 bases had no gene match. CDR3 DNA: TGTGCCAGCAGCACATCCTCACTAGCGGGAGGATCAAGCATTCAGTACTTC. This translates into CASSTSSLAGGSSIQYF.

The J gene is TRBJ2-7, the V gene TRBV7-2; 7 positions match TRBD1. The CDR3 sequence is 16 residues long. Germline assignment: CDR1 SGHTA and CDR2 FQGNSA. V was pared by 1 base and J by 3 bases, with 9 bases of the junction left unmatched. CDR3 residues: CASSLGLGAGGYEQYF. CDR3 nucleotides: TGTGCCAGCAGCTTAGGACTTGGGGCAGGGGGCTACGAGCAGTACTTC.

The V call is TRBV2, the J call TRBJ1-4; no clear D gene. CDR3 length: 11 amino acids. Germline-derived CDR1 and CDR2 are SNHLY and FYNNEI. The V end lost 6 bases, the J end lost 12 bases, and 11 bases lay between the germline ends. The CDR3 nucleotides are TGTGCCAGCAGAGGAGGCGAGGAACTGTTTTTT. Its translation: CASRGGEELFF.

This clonotype was observed a handful of times. The V call is TRBV12-3 or TRBV12-4, the J call TRBJ2-3; D possibly uses TRBD1 or TRBD2 (5 bases each). The V and J ends lost 3 bases and 4 bases respectively, with 11 bases between them. The CDR3 has 14 residues. CDR3 amino acids: CASSLGDPPDTQYF. The DNA of the CDR3 is TGTGCCAGCAGTTTGGGGGACCCTCCAGATACGCAGTATTTT.

J is TRBJ1-2 and V is TRBV7-2; D unclear. Between the trimmed V and J ends, which lost 4 bases and 2 bases, there was a span of 14 bases. The CDR3 loop spans 15 amino acids. Germline V gene data show CDR1 as SGHTA and CDR2 as FQGNSA. CDR3 amino acids: CASSSRAGRNYGYTF. CDR3 DNA sequence: TGTGCCAGCAGCTCAAGGGCAGGACGAAACTATGGCTACACCTTC.

J is TRBJ2-5 and V is TRBV11-3; 13 bases are a match to TRBD2. The CDR3 spans 18 residues. The J segment lost 1 base and the V segment lost 1 base, leaving 6 bases of the junction unmatched. CDR1 SGHNT and CDR2 YENEEA come from the germline V gene. The CDR3 bases are TGTGCCAGCAGCTTAGCCCCACGACTAGCGGGAGGCCAAGAGACCCAGTACTTC. It yields the protein CASSLAPRLAGGQETQYF.

The chain has TRBV11-3 and TRBJ1-1; D remains unclear. V gave up 0 bases and J gave up 3 bases, with 5 bases separating them. The CDR3 is 13 residues long. Looked up from germline, CDR1 is SGHNT and CDR2 is YENEEA. CDR3 sequence reads: CASSLESYTEAFF. The CDR3 DNA sequence: TGTGCCAGCAGCTTAGAGTCGTACACTGAAGCTTTCTTT.

The chain has TRBV18 and TRBJ1-5; a weak D match, TRBD1 (6 bases). V lost 3 bases and J 7 bases, leaving 16 bases between the germline ends. Germline V gives CDR1 KGHSH, CDR2 LQKENI. There are 15 residues in the CDR3. The chain's CDR3 is CASSPGQGMEQPQHF. CDR3 DNA sequence: TGTGCCAGCTCACCGGGCCAGGGGATGGAGCAGCCCCAGCATTTT.

This clonotype has more than one count but fewer than ten. The J gene is TRBJ2-1, the V gene TRBV19; unclear D gene. Trimming removed 5 bases from V and 4 bases from J, with 12 bases in between. Looked up from germline, CDR1 is LNHDA and CDR2 is SQIVND (reference sequence). This CDR3 contains 14 residues. The CDR3, as DNA: TGTGCCAGTAGTCCAATGGGGTCTTACAATGAGCAGTTCTTC. Protein product: CASSPMGSYNEQFF.

The table lists this clonotype with a few counts. V and J are TRBV7-2 and TRBJ2-3, with a possible D match to TRBD2 (6 bases). The CDR3 length is 15 residues. Between the trimmed V and J ends, which lost 1 base and 4 bases, there was a span of 12 bases. Looked up from germline, CDR1 is SGHTA and CDR2 is FQGNSA. The CDR3, as DNA: TGTGCCAGCAGCTTAGACGGGAGCCCCTCAGATACGCAGTATTTT. It codes for CASSLDGSPSDTQYF. Complete variable domain (other parts from reference TRBV7-2 and TRBJ2-3): GAGVSQSPSNKVTEKGKDVELRCDPISGHTALYWYRQSLGQGLEFLIYFQGNSAPDKSGLPSDRFSAERTGGSVSTLTIQRTQQEDSAVYLCASSLDGSPSDTQYFGPGTRLTVL.

The rearrangement uses TRBV10-2 and TRBJ1-5; D gene ambiguous. This CDR3 region has 13 residues. CDR1 is WSHSY and CDR2 is SAAADI in the germline V gene. V gave up 3 bases and J gave up 7 bases, with 10 bases separating them. The CDR3 DNA reads TGCGCCAGCAGTGATCGTGCTTGGCAGCCCCAGCATTTT. Translated, it gives CASSDRAWQPQHF.